This T cell receptor (beta chain) emerged from a study of identical twins. Germline lookup yields CDR1 SGHRS and CDR2 YFSETQ. V was pared by 7 bases and J by 2 bases, with 15 bases between. The CDR3 has 14 amino acids. In TCRdb, the 5' RACE reads were re-called with MiXCR into one record per CDR3 protein. The sample includes more than 600,000 distinct CDR3 sequences, over 15% seen only once; the top ten take about 12%. Study conclusions and caveats: Cross-sectional statistical analysis was relied on for the conclusions, without the same donors being followed.

In this sample, this clonotype turned up a few times. The antigen remains undetermined. This sample also appeared in a second study, on T cells expressing NK-cell markers. That work states: Repertoires of TCR beta were obtained from T cells sorted as CD3+CD56+NKG2C+, CD3+CD56+NKG2C- and CD3+CD56-NKG2C+.

The chain links TRBV5-1 to TRBJ1-1, with D tentatively TRBD1 (6 bases). The TCR originated in a young woman in good health. Source material: PBMCs. For the CDR3, the DNA is TGCGCCAGCCGTCCCCACAGGGATAACACTGAAGCTTTCTTT. This codes for CASRPHRDNTEAFF.